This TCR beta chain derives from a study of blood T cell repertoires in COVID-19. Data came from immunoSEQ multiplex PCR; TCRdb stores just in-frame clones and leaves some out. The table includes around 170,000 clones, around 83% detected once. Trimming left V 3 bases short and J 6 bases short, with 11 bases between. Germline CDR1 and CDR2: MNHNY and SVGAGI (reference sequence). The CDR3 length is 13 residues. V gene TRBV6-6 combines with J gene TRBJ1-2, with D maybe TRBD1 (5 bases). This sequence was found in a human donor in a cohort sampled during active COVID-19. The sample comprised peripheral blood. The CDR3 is CASSYWGGDGYTF. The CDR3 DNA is TGTGCCAGCAGTTATTGGGGGGGAGATGGCTACACCTTC.